The next 14 T cell receptor beta chains were all read from a single sample in a study of T cell repertoires in cytomegalovirus infection. TCRdb re-derived calls from the reads in MiXCR, one entry per CDR3 protein. The sample shows 400,000 or so distinct CDR3 sequences, around a sixth of them seen only once. The sequenced sample was PBMCs. The source is a human donor in good health (CMV status not recorded). Some clones in this sample may be carry-over from other donors' samples.

This clonotype was found many times. This chain links TRBV10-3 with TRBJ1-1; 9 positions agree with TRBD1. The V segment lost 8 bases and the J segment 6 bases; nucleotides outside the gene matches: 1. This CDR3 has 11 residues. Germline lookup yields CDR1 ENHRY and CDR2 SYGVKD. In nucleotides, the CDR3 is TGTGCCATCCGGGACAGGGCTGAAGCTTTCTTT. Translation: CAIRDRAEAFF.

This clonotype was found a few times. The rearrangement uses TRBV6-5 and TRBJ1-2, with TRBD1 matching over 9 bases. The CDR3 is 17 amino acids. J gave up 6 bases and V 2 bases, and 13 bases lay outside the gene matches. Germline V gives CDR1 MNHEY, CDR2 SVGAGI. CDR3 nucleotide sequence: TGTGCCAGCAGTTACGCGGGTCCCGGGACAGGGACCCATGGCTACACCTTC. Translation gives CASSYAGPGTGTHGYTF.

This clonotype occurred a few times. The chain uses TRBV5-6 and TRBJ1-2, with TRBD1 identical over 7 bases. The CDR3 consists of 14 residues. V was pared by 7 bases and J by 2 bases, with 8 bases of the junction left unmatched. In germline, CDR1 is SGHDT, CDR2 YYEEEE. CDR3 DNA: TGTGCCAGCTCGGTTCGACAGGGAAACTATGGCTACACCTTC. It encodes CASSVRQGNYGYTF.

This clonotype was seen repeatedly, ten times or more. This chain uses TRBV20-1 with TRBJ2-5; tentative D call: TRBD1 (5 bases). Trimming took off 8 bases at V and 7 bases at J, with 23 bases between the two ends. Germline CDR1 and CDR2: DFQATT and SNEGSKA (reference sequence). CDR3 size: 14 residues. CDR3 coding DNA: TGCAGTTCACGACAGACCCTTACGGTGGGGACCCAGTACTTC. The encoded protein is CSSRQTLTVGTQYF.

This clonotype has just a few counts. The chain joins TRBV14 to TRBJ2-7; D might be TRBD1 (6 bases). The ends were cut back, 4 bases at V and 6 bases at J, with 13 bases in the middle. Looked up from germline, CDR1 is SGHDN and CDR2 is FVKESK. The CDR3 is 13 residues long. CDR3 nucleotides: TGTGCCAGCAGCCCGCAACAGGGTAGCGAGCAGTACTTC. As protein: CASSPQQGSEQYF.

This clonotype was counted between two and nine times. This chain joins TRBV6-1 and TRBJ1-1; D is undetermined. The CDR3 totals 16 residues. V shed 7 bases and J shed 5 bases, with 23 bases lying between them. The germline V gene encodes CDR1 MNHNS and CDR2 SASEGT. CDR3 amino acids: CASTRREFVGGTEAFF. The DNA of the CDR3 is TGTGCCAGCACCCGACGGGAGTTTGTCGGAGGGACTGAAGCTTTCTTT.

The chain recombines TRBV2 with TRBJ2-1; D not certain. The CDR3 is 18 amino acids. With 0 bases removed from V and 0 bases from J, the gap between germline ends came to 15 bases. From germline, CDR1 is SNHLY and CDR2 FYNNEI. Written as DNA, the CDR3 is TGTGCCAGCAGTGAAGCCATGACACCGTTAAGCTCCTACAATGAGCAGTTCTTC. It translates to CASSEAMTPLSSYNEQFF.

In its sample, this clonotype was seen a few times. The gene calls are TRBV6-2 or TRBV6-3 and TRBJ2-6; 7 bases are a match to TRBD1. The CDR3 is 16 amino acids. The germline gives CDR1 MNHEY, CDR2 SVGEGT. V was clipped by 6 bases and J by 1 base; unmatched bases: 6. The CDR3 loop reads CASSDAGGSGANVLTF. CDR3 sequence (DNA): TGTGCCAGCAGCGATGCAGGGGGATCTGGGGCCAACGTCCTGACTTTC.

This clonotype occurred a few times. The chain carries TRBV29-1 and TRBJ1-2, with no clear D. CDR1 is SQVTM and CDR2 is ANQGSEA in the germline V gene. The CDR3 sequence is 14 residues long. V was trimmed by 0 bases and J by 7 bases, leaving 15 bases between them. This chain's CDR3 is CSVEEREVGGGYTF. CDR3 nucleotide sequence: TGCAGCGTTGAAGAACGGGAGGTAGGAGGTGGCTACACCTTC.

This clonotype was observed at least ten times. The chain is built from TRBV6-1 and TRBJ2-6; D unclear. The CDR3 extends over 15 amino acids. Germline CDR1 and CDR2: MNHNS and SASEGT. Between the trimmed V and J ends, which lost 6 bases and 0 bases, there was a span of 9 bases. The CDR3 DNA sequence: TGTGCCAGCAGACACGAGAGCTCTGGGGCCAACGTCCTGACTTTC. Protein sequence: CASRHESSGANVLTF.

The V call is TRBV4-3, the J call TRBJ2-1; 10 bases align to TRBD2. With 0 bases clipped from V and 5 bases from J, the junction kept 7 bases outside the gene matches. Germline V lookup: CDR1 LGHNA, CDR2 YSLEER. The CDR3 is 17 amino acids. CDR3 nucleotides: TGCGCCAGCAGCCAAGATTGGCTAGCGGGAGTCCACAATGAGCAGTTCTTC. It encodes CASSQDWLAGVHNEQFF.

The chain uses TRBV10-3 and TRBJ2-3; a weak D match, TRBD1 (6 bases). The CDR3 spans 16 residues. V gave up 2 bases and J gave up 3 bases, with 15 bases separating them. CDR1 ENHRY and CDR2 SYGVKD come from the germline V gene. CDR3 bases: TGTGCCATCAGTGAGGCCACAGGGCTCGCAACAGATACGCAGTATTTT. This encodes CAISEATGLATDTQYF.

This clonotype was detected many times. The CDR3 bases are TGTGCCAGCAGCATTGCCCCACGGGGGGAGCAGTTCTTC. Residues: CASSIAPRGEQFF. The chain carries TRBV7-6 and TRBJ2-1; D is possibly TRBD2 (6 bases). Trimming stripped 5 bases from V and 10 bases from J, with 15 bases between. CDR3 size: 13 residues. CDR1 is SGHVS and CDR2 is FNYEAQ in the germline V gene.

This clonotype was counted only a few times. The chain combines TRBV20-1 with TRBJ2-5, with D tentatively TRBD1 or TRBD2 (5 bases each). Per the germline V gene, CDR1 is DFQATT and CDR2 is SNEGSKA (reference sequence). The CDR3 is 17 amino acids. V was shortened by 6 bases and J by 0 bases, with 23 bases between the two germline ends. The CDR3 DNA sequence: TGCAGTGCCAGCGGTCCGTCTTCGAGGGGCTACCAAGAGACCCAGTACTTC. As protein: CSASGPSSRGYQETQYF.